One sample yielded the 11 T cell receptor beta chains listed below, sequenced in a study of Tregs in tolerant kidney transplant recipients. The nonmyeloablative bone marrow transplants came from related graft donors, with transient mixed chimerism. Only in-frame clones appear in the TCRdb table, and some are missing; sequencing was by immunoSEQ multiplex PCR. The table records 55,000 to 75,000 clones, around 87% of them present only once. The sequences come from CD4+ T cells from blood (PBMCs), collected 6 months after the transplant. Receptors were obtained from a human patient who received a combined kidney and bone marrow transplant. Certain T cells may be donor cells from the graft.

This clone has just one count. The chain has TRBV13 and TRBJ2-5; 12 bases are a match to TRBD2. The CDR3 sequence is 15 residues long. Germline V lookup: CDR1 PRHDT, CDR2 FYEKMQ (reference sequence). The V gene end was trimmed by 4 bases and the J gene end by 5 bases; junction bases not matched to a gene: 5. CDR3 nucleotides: TGTGCCAGCAGCTCGCTAGCGGGGGGGCATGAGACCCAGTACTTC. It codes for CASSSLAGGHETQYF.

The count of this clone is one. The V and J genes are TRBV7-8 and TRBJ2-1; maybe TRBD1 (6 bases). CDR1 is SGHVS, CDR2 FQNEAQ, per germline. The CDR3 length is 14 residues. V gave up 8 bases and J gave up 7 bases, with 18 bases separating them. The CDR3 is CASAGGQLWNEQFF. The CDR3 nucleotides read TGTGCCAGCGCTGGGGGCCAGCTTTGGAATGAGCAGTTCTTC. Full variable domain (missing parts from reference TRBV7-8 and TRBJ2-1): GAGVSQSPRYKVAKRGQDVALRCDPISGHVSLFWYQQALGQGPEFLTYFQNEAQLDKSGLPSDRFFAERPEGSVSTLKIQRTQQEDSAVYLCASAGGQLWNEQFFGPGTRLTVL.

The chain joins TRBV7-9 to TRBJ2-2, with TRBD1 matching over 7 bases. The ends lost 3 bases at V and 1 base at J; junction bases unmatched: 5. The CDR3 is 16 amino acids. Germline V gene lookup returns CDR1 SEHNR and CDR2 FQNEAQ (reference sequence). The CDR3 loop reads CASSFLGTVNTGELFF. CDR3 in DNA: TGTGCCAGCAGCTTTCTCGGGACAGTGAACACCGGGGAGCTGTTTTTT.

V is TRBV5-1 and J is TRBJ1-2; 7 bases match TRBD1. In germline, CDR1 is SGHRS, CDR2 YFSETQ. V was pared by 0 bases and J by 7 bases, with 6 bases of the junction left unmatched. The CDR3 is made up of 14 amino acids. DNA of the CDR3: TGCGCCAGCAGCTTGGTAACAGGGGACCGTGGCTACACCTTC. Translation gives CASSLVTGDRGYTF.

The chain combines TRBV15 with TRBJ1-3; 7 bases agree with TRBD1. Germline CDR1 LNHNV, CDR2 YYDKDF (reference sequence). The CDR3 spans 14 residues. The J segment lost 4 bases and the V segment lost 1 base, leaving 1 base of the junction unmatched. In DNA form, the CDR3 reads TGTGCCACCAGCAGAGCGACAGGGGGAAACACCATATATTTT. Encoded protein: CATSRATGGNTIYF.

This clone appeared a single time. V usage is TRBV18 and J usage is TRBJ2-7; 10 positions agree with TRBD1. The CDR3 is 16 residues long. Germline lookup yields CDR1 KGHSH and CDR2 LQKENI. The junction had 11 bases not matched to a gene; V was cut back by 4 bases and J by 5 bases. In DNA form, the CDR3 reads TGTGCCAGCTCACAAATGGGACAGGGGAACGTCGACGAGCAGTACTTC. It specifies CASSQMGQGNVDEQYF.

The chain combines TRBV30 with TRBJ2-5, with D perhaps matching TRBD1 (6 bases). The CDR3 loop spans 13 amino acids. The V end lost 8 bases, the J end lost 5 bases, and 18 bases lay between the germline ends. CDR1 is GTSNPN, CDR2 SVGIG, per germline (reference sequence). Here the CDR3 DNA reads TGTGCCAGAGGACAGAAAGCTCTTGAGACCCAGTACTTC. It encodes CARGQKALETQYF.

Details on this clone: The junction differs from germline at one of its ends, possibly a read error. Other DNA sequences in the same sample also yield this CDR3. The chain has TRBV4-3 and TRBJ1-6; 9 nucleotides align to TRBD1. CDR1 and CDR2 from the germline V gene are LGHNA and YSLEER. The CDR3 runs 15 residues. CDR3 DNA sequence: TGCGCCAGCAGCCCCCGAACAGGGGGCTATTCCCCCCTCCACTTT. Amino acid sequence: CASSPRTGGYSPLHF.

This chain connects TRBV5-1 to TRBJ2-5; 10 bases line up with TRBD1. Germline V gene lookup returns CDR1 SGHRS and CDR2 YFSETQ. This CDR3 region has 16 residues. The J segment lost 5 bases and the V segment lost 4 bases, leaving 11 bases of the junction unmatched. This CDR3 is CASSQTTGGIRETQYF. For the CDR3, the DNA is TGCGCCAGCAGCCAAACGACAGGGGGCATAAGGGAGACCCAGTACTTC.

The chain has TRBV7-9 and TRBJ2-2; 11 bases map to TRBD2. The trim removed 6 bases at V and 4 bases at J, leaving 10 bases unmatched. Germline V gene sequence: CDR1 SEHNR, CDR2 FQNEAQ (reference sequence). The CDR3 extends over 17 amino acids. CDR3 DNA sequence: TGTGCCAGCAGAACAGGGAGCCTAGCGGGAGGCACCGGGGAGCTGTTTTTT. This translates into CASRTGSLAGGTGELFF.

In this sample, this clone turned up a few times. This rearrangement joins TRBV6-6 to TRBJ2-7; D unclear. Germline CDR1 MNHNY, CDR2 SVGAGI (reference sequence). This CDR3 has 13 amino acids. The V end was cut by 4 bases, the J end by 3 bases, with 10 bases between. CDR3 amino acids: CASSFGADYEQYF. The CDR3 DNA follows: TGTGCCAGCAGTTTCGGAGCCGACTACGAGCAGTACTTC.